Below, 20 T cell receptor beta chains from the same sample are listed, as sequenced in a study of blood T cells in healthy people across ages. Together with a sample-barcoded 5' primer, a J-beta primer mix was included in a second PCR lasting about 7 to 11 cycles. TCRdb independently ran MiXCR on the 5' RACE reads; one entry per CDR3 protein. The sample holds 800,000 to 950,000 distinct CDR3 sequences; under 35% are singletons and the top ten take roughly 10%. The same data also contributed to another study, on T cells of mothers and their children.

The material sequenced was blood. All receptors derive from a woman aged 35 to 49 in good health.

The gene calls are TRBV28 and TRBJ2-7; 9 nucleotides align to TRBD1. The J call may be wrong; the DNA end is better matched by TRBJ2-5. This CDR3 spans 15 amino acids. CDR1 is MDHEN and CDR2 is SYDVKM in the germline V gene. The chain's CDR3 is CASSLYRGRDETQYF. The CDR3 region has the DNA TGTGCCAGCAGTCTCTACAGGGGGCGGGATGAGACCCAGTACTTC.

This clonotype was observed a few times. The J gene is TRBJ2-1, the V gene TRBV12-3 or TRBV12-4, with 7 bases that match TRBD1. The J segment lost 8 bases and the V segment lost 2 bases, leaving 9 bases of the junction unmatched. CDR3 size: 15 residues. CDR3 bases: TGTGCCAGCAGTTTATCAGGGGGTAGCAAGGATGAGCAGTTCTTC. The encoded protein is CASSLSGGSKDEQFF.

About this clonotype: Since a much larger clone is just one base distant, this may be a read error. The chain carries TRBV6-1 and TRBJ2-1, with D unresolved. Germline-derived CDR1 and CDR2 are MNHNS and SASEGT. The CDR3 is 16 amino acids. Trimming removed 6 bases at V and 4 bases at J, with 19 bases between. The CDR3 is CASRATGLQEYNEQFF. The CDR3 DNA sequence: TGTGCCAGCAGGGCTACGGGTCTGCAAGAATACAATGAGCAGTTCTTC.

This clonotype appeared many times. The rearrangement joins TRBV6-1 to TRBJ2-5; 9 bases map to TRBD2. From germline, CDR1 is MNHNS and CDR2 SASEGT. The J segment lost 9 bases and the V segment lost 8 bases, leaving 10 bases of the junction unmatched. The CDR3 runs to 13 residues. Here the CDR3 reads CASPGAGGPAQYF. CDR3 in DNA: TGTGCCAGCCCGGGTGCGGGGGGGCCGGCCCAGTACTTC.

This clonotype was detected many times. This CDR3 reads CSMGQGRYEQYF. The CDR3 coding sequence is TGCAGTATGGGACAGGGGCGTTACGAGCAGTACTTC. The chain is built from TRBV20-1 and TRBJ2-7, with 10 bases that match TRBD1. The CDR3 contains 12 residues. CDR1 is DFQATT and CDR2 is SNEGSKA in the germline V gene (reference sequence). V lost 8 bases and J lost 4; bases outside the gene matches: 5.

CDR3 bases: TGTGCCACCAGCAGAGAAGGCCAAGGGGTAGGGGAGCAGTACTTC. Its translation: CATSREGQGVGEQYF. V usage is TRBV15 and J usage is TRBJ2-7, with D perhaps TRBD1 (5 bases). Germline V gene data show CDR1 as LNHNV and CDR2 as YYDKDF (reference sequence). The CDR3 has 15 residues. V gave up 0 bases and J gave up 7 bases, with 16 bases separating them.

This clonotype was counted only a few times. The V call is TRBV5-1, the J call TRBJ2-3; no reliable D call. CDR1 and CDR2 (germline): SGHRS, YFSETQ. This CDR3 has 15 residues. Trimming left V 2 bases short and J 0 bases short, with 10 bases between. CDR3 in amino acids: CASSFAGASTDTQYF. CDR3 bases: TGCGCCAGCAGCTTCGCAGGAGCTAGCACAGATACGCAGTATTTT.

This clonotype was counted between two and nine times. This sequence joins TRBV18 and TRBJ2-5; D call uncertain. Germline V gene data show CDR1 as KGHSH and CDR2 as LQKENI. With 1 base removed from V and 5 bases from J, the gap between germline ends came to 11 bases. This CDR3 contains 14 residues. CDR3 amino acids: CASSPQEFRETQYF. DNA for the CDR3: TGTGCCAGCTCACCACAGGAGTTTAGGGAGACCCAGTACTTC.

This chain links TRBV2 with TRBJ2-1, with D maybe TRBD2 (6 bases). V lost 3 bases and J 0 bases, leaving 21 bases between the germline ends. The germline V gene has CDR1 SNHLY and CDR2 FYNNEI. This CDR3 is built from 19 residues. The CDR3 protein is CASSEDPPGVRSSYNEQFF. DNA for the CDR3: TGTGCCAGCAGTGAGGACCCCCCGGGGGTTCGGAGCTCCTACAATGAGCAGTTCTTC.

This clonotype showed up many times. CDR3 protein: CSARDDKGPHTEAFF. As DNA, the CDR3 is TGCAGTGCTAGAGATGACAAGGGGCCCCACACTGAAGCTTTCTTT. The V gene is TRBV20-1, the J gene TRBJ1-1; tentative D call: TRBD1 (5 bases). Germline values: CDR1 DFQATT, CDR2 SNEGSKA (reference sequence). V was cut by 0 bases and J by 3 bases, with 14 bases left in between. This CDR3 contains 15 residues.

Many counts were recorded for this clonotype. This sequence joins TRBV12-3 or TRBV12-4 and TRBJ1-2; D is possibly TRBD1 (5 bases). Trimming cost V 7 bases and J 6 bases, with 15 bases left between them. The length of the CDR3 is 13 residues. CDR3 region: CASTPGRRNGYTF. In DNA, the CDR3 is TGTGCCAGCACCCCGGGACGTCGGAATGGCTACACCTTC.

The gene calls are TRBV4-3 and TRBJ1-1; 7 positions agree with TRBD1. The CDR3 covers 15 residues. The V gene end was trimmed by 5 bases and the J gene end by 2 bases; junction bases not matched to a gene: 8. Per the germline V gene, CDR1 is LGHNA and CDR2 is YSLEER. CDR3 amino acids: CASSGHRGVNTEAFF. The CDR3 region has the DNA TGCGCCAGCAGCGGCCACAGGGGCGTAAACACTGAAGCTTTCTTT.

This clonotype was recorded a few times. V is TRBV11-2 and J is TRBJ2-3; D may be TRBD1 (6 bases). V was cut by 5 bases and J by 0 bases, with 15 bases left in between. CDR1 is SGHAT, CDR2 FQNNGV, per germline. The CDR3 loop spans 16 amino acids. CDR3 sequence reads: CASSPTGISSTDTQYF. The CDR3 nucleotides are TGTGCCAGCAGCCCCACAGGGATCTCTAGCACAGATACGCAGTATTTT.

The chain couples TRBV28 to TRBJ2-7, with a weak D call TRBD2 (5 bases). The CDR3 spans 15 residues. Germline V gene sequence: CDR1 MDHEN, CDR2 SYDVKM. Trimming removed 4 bases at V and 0 bases at J, with 13 bases between. CDR3 loop: CASSSVAGNSYEQYF. The CDR3 DNA reads TGTGCCAGCAGTTCGGTTGCGGGTAACTCCTACGAGCAGTACTTC.

V is TRBV28 and J is TRBJ2-1, with D possibly TRBD1 on 6 matching bases. The J call may be mistaken, given a closer DNA end match to TRBJ2-7. Germline lookup yields CDR1 MDHEN and CDR2 SYDVKM. This CDR3 spans 14 amino acids. The CDR3, as DNA: TGTGCCAGCCGGCACAGGGAAGAGTCCTACGAGCAGTACTTC. This translates into CASRHREESYEQYF.

To note about this clonotype: At one boundary the junction diverges from the germline segment, which might be a read error. The chain joins TRBV28 to TRBJ2-7; 10 bases are a match to TRBD2. The CDR3 covers 15 residues. CDR1 and CDR2 from the germline V gene are MDHEN and SYDVKM. The CDR3 region has the DNA TGTGTCAGCAGTGGGGCTAGCGGGGGCCCCTACGAGCAGTACTTC. Residues: CVSSGASGGPYEQYF.

This clonotype came up many times. The rearrangement links TRBV6-1 to TRBJ2-5; TRBD1 agrees at 8 bases. This CDR3 comprises 15 residues. Germline CDR1 and CDR2: MNHNS and SASEGT. V shed 6 bases, J shed 4 bases, and the junction held 10 bases outside the gene matches. The CDR3 loop reads CASRRARQGRETQYF. The CDR3 DNA sequence: TGTGCCAGCAGAAGAGCCCGACAGGGGAGAGAGACCCAGTACTTC.

This clonotype was observed a few times. A much bigger clone sits one base away, suggesting this may be a read error. V is TRBV7-2 and J is TRBJ2-5, with 7 bases lining up with TRBD2. The V gene end was trimmed by 1 base and the J gene end by 4 bases; junction bases not matched to a gene: 6. The CDR3 totals 15 residues. Germline values: CDR1 SGHTA, CDR2 FQGNSA. This chain's CDR3 is CASSLGGGLVETQYF. CDR3 nucleotides: TGTGCCAGCAGCTTAGGGGGGGGACTTGTAGAGACCCAGTACTTC.

This clonotype has at least ten counts. The V and J genes are TRBV12-3 or TRBV12-4 and TRBJ2-7, with D unresolved. The CDR3 is 9 amino acids. The V end was cut by 7 bases, the J end by 5 bases, with 3 bases between. The CDR3: CASTNEQYF. CDR3 in DNA: TGTGCCAGCACCAACGAGCAGTACTTC.

Ten or more counts support this clonotype. The V gene is TRBV5-1, the J gene TRBJ2-3; D is uncertain. The CDR3 covers 14 residues. The germline V gene has CDR1 SGHRS and CDR2 YFSETQ. Between the trimmed V and J ends, which lost 1 base and 4 bases, there was a span of 10 bases. The CDR3 spells CASSLRAPPDTQYF. DNA for the CDR3: TGCGCCAGCAGCTTGAGGGCTCCGCCAGATACGCAGTATTTT.